The following is a T cell receptor (beta chain) sequence with its context. TCRdb keeps only in-frame clones here, not all; method: immunoSEQ multiplex PCR. The sample has 100,000 to 150,000 clones; around 70% are singletons. There are 16 residues in the CDR3. Germline assignment: CDR1 MGHRA and CDR2 YSYEKL. Trimming took 1 base from V and 5 from J, leaving 12 bases between them. This sample stems from a study of blood T cell repertoires in COVID-19. The sequenced sample consisted of peripheral blood. V usage is TRBV4-1 and J usage is TRBJ1-6; no firm D call. This receptor was obtained from a man between 60 and 70 years old with acute or convalescent COVID-19. CDR3 loop: CASSQVLISNNSPLHF. CDR3 coding DNA: TGCGCCAGCAGCCAAGTCCTAATATCTAATAATTCACCCCTCCACTTT.